The 5 T cell receptor beta chains in this list originate from one sample, sequenced in a study of CD8 T cells in ankylosing spondylitis. TCRdb used MiXCR to reprocess the 5' RACE reads, holding one entry per CDR3 protein. The top ten clones hold about 10% of a sample with 250,000 to 400,000 distinct CDR3 sequences, around 10% of them seen once. The sample comprised blood, either unsorted or a sorted T cell fraction (not recorded which). The receptors were sampled from a female donor with ankylosing spondylitis or in good health (not recorded which).

This clonotype turned up a few times. The chain recombines TRBV9 with TRBJ2-1, with D perhaps TRBD1 or TRBD2 (6 bases each). CDR1 and CDR2 from the germline V gene are SGDLS and YYNGEE. The V and J ends lost 3 bases and 0 bases respectively, with 22 bases between them. This CDR3 comprises 19 residues. Written as DNA, the CDR3 is TGTGCCAGCAGCGACCCGGGGGCCCGACAGACGAGCTCCTACAATGAGCAGTTCTTC. It specifies CASSDPGARQTSSYNEQFF. The complete variable domain, with remaining parts taken from reference TRBV9 and TRBJ2-1, reads DSGVTQTPKHLITATGQRVTLRCSPRSGDLSVYWYQQSLDQGLQFLIQYYNGEERAKGNILERFSAQQFPDLHSELNLSSLELGDSALYFCASSDPGARQTSSYNEQFFGPGTRLTVL.

This clonotype was recorded a few times. The V call is TRBV27, the J call TRBJ2-5; 7 bases line up with TRBD2. CDR3 size: 14 residues. Germline assignment: CDR1 MNHEY and CDR2 SMNVEV (reference sequence). V was pared by 8 bases and J by 5 bases, with 11 bases of the junction left unmatched. The CDR3 here is CASQKVASGETQYF. The CDR3 region has the DNA TGTGCCAGCCAGAAGGTTGCTAGCGGCGAGACCCAGTACTTC.

Comments on this clonotype: A single base separates this from a much larger clone, so it may be a read error. CDR3 sequence reads: CASSLGLINTEAFF. CDR3 bases: TGTGCCAGCAGCTTAGGACTGATAAACACTGAAGCTTTCTTT. This chain joins TRBV5-6 and TRBJ1-1; D remains unclear. This CDR3 region has 14 residues. CDR1 SGHDT and CDR2 YYEEEE come from the germline V gene. With 2 bases removed from V and 2 bases from J, the gap between germline ends came to 10 bases.

This clonotype was recorded many times. The gene calls are TRBV7-8 and TRBJ2-1, with 12 bases identical to TRBD2. The CDR3 is 16 residues long. V lost 5 bases to trimming and J lost 7 bases; unmatched junction nucleotides: 9. The V gene's germline CDR1 is SGHVS and CDR2 FQNEAQ. This CDR3 reads CASSRGLAGGLNEQFF. As DNA, the CDR3 is TGTGCCAGCAGCCGCGGGCTAGCGGGAGGGCTTAATGAGCAGTTCTTC.

The chain joins TRBV5-5 to TRBJ2-3; no firm D call. CDR1 SGHKS and CDR2 YYEKEE come from the germline V gene (reference sequence). This CDR3 region has 15 residues. The V gene lost 0 bases and the J gene lost 0 bases, with 8 bases spanning the gap. CDR3 nucleotides: TGTGCCAGCAGCTTGGGGCAACTCAGCACAGATACGCAGTATTTT. Translation gives CASSLGQLSTDTQYF.